The entry below gives a single T cell receptor (beta chain) sequence along with its context. Antigen unknown. Sequence at one end of the junction differs from germline and may be a read error. CDR3 length equals 12 residues. From germline, CDR1 is KGHDR and CDR2 SFDVKD. This sample is drawn from a study of CD8 T cells in ankylosing spondylitis. Findings and limits, study-wide: Blood of patients with ankylosing spondylitis appeared to be characterized by a TCR beta motif of roughly eight highly homologous variants. The authors reported significant enrichment of disease-linked clones in matched ankylosing spondylitis synovial fluid.

Via MiXCR, TCRdb re-called the 5' RACE reads, giving one row per CDR3 protein. The sample holds hundreds of thousands of distinct CDR3 sequences, 20% to 30% seen once. The TCR comes from a male donor with ankylosing spondylitis. The sequenced material came from blood, either unsorted or a sorted T cell fraction (not recorded which). The chain recombines TRBV24-1 with TRBJ2-7; 7 bases fit TRBD1. The chain's CDR3 is CATSGTTGVQDF. The CDR3, as DNA: TGTGCCACCAGTGGAACCACAGGGGTCCAAGACTTC.